The 3 T cell receptor beta chains listed next were all sequenced from one sample in a study of T cell responses to AZD1222 COVID-19 vaccine. Data came from immunoSEQ multiplex PCR; TCRdb stores just in-frame clones and leaves some out. The data hold 85,000 or so clones, with approximately 90% observed a single time. Sequencing used peripheral blood, obtained 28 days after the second AZD1222 dose. The receptors were sampled from an adult who received the AZD1222 COVID-19 vaccine.

The V gene is TRBV18, the J gene TRBJ1-2; D uncertain. The CDR3 runs to 14 residues. Germline CDR1 and CDR2: KGHSH and LQKENI. V lost 2 bases and J lost 2, with 9 bases in between. The CDR3 protein is CASSPGQNNYGYTF. The CDR3 DNA follows: TGTGCCAGCTCACCAGGGCAAAACAACTATGGCTACACCTTC.

The chain carries TRBV11-3 and TRBJ1-3; TRBD1 is a possible D gene (5 bases). V shed 4 bases and J shed 7 bases, with 14 bases lying between them. Germline V gene data show CDR1 as SGHNT and CDR2 as YENEEA. This CDR3 is 14 amino acids long. CDR3 region: CASSSRTQRNTIYF. CDR3 sequence (DNA): TGTGCCAGCAGCTCCCGGACACAGCGGAACACCATATATTTT.

The V and J genes are TRBV12-3 or TRBV12-4 and TRBJ2-5, with 7 bases that match TRBD1. This CDR3 region has 12 residues. The junction had 0 bases not matched to a gene; V was cut back by 6 bases and J by 2 bases. CDR3 sequence: CASRQGQETQYF. In nucleotides, the CDR3 is TGTGCCAGCAGACAGGGGCAAGAGACCCAGTACTTC.